These T cell receptor beta chains were read from a single sample in a study of T cells after posttransplantation cyclophosphamide. The assay was immunoSEQ multiplex PCR, and TCRdb's table has in-frame clones only and misses some. The sample lists around 10,000 clones, 70% to 90% occurring once. This specimen was PBMCs, taken about 1,800 days after allogeneic stem cell transplant with posttransplant cyclophosphamide. These receptors were taken from a female patient in her fifties or sixties who received an allogeneic stem cell transplant from a related donor, was CMV-positive, and had no GVHD. The graft donor may account for some of the T cells. CDR3s include the opening cysteine and the closing phenylalanine or tryptophan. D genes are given only for firm matches. Only some rows state a clone size, as once, few, many or a class for expanded clones.

D gene,clone size,V gene,J gene,CDR3 DNA,CDR3 protein
.,.,TRBV11-1,TRBJ2-5,TGTGCCAGCAGCTTAGGCCGGGTATCGGGGACCCAGTACTTC,CASSLGRVSGTQYF
.,.,TRBV10-3,TRBJ1-2,TGTGCCATCAGTGAGCCTACGACAGGCTATGGCTACACCTTC,CAISEPTTGYGYTF
.,few,TRBV19,TRBJ2-7,TGTGCCAGTAGTATGTTCTACCCACTAACCTGGGAGCAGTACTTC,CASSMFYPLTWEQYF
.,.,TRBV5-1,TRBJ1-4,TGCGCCAGCAGCTTGGAGAGGGGACAAGAAAAACTGTTTTTT,CASSLERGQEKLFF
TRBD1,few,TRBV19,TRBJ2-2,TGTGCCAGTACGACAGGGGGCAACACCGGGGAGCTGTTTTTT,CASTTGGNTGELFF
.,.,TRBV29-1,TRBJ1-4,TGCAGCGTGGGGAGGGGGAATGAAAAACTGTTTTTT,CSVGRGNEKLFF
.,.,TRBV7-3,TRBJ2-1,TGTGCCAGCAGCTTGGGCTACTACAATGAGCAGTTCTTC,CASSLGYYNEQFF
.,once,TRBV28,TRBJ1-4,TGTGCCAGCAGTTTCCGGGGAGCTAATGAAAAACTGTTTTTT,CASSFRGANEKLFF
.,.,TRBV2,TRBJ2-1,TGTGCCAACTTGGCCCCCCGACAGGGGAGGGGATATGAGCAGTTCTTC,CANLAPRQGRGYEQFF
.,.,TRBV9,TRBJ1-4,TGTGCCAGCAGCCGAGGGCAGGCCGCGGCTAATGAAAAACTGTTTTTT,CASSRGQAAANEKLFF